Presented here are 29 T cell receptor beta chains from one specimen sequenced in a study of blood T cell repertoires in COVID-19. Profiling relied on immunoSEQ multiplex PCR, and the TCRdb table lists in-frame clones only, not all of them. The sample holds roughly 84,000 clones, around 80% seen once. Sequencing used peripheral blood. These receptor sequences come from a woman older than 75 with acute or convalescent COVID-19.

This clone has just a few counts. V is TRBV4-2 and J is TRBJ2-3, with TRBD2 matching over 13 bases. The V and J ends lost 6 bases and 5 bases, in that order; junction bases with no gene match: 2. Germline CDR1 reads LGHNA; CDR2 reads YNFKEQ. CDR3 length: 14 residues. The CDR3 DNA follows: TGTGCCAGCAGAACTAGCGGGGGGGAAGATACGCAGTATTTT. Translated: CASRTSGGEDTQYF.

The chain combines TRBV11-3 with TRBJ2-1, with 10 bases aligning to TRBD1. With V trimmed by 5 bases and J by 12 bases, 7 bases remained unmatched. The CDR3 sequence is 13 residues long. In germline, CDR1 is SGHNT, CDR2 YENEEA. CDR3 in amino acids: CASSPGQGRRQFF. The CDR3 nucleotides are TGTGCCAGCAGCCCGGGACAGGGGAGGCGGCAGTTCTTC.

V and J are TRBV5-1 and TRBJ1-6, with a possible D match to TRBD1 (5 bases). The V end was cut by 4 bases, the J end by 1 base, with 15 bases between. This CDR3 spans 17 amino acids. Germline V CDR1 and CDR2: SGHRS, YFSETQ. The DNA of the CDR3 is TGCGCCAGCAGCGAGGAGGGGTTGACTTCCTATAATTCACCCCTCCACTTT. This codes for CASSEEGLTSYNSPLHF.

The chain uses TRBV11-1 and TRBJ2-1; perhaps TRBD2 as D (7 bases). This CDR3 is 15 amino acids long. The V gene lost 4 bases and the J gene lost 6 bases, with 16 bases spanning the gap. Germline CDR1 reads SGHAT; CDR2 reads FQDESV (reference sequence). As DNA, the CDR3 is TGTGCCAGCAGCTGGGCGGCGGGGGCCGGCAATGAGCAGTTCTTC. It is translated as CASSWAAGAGNEQFF.

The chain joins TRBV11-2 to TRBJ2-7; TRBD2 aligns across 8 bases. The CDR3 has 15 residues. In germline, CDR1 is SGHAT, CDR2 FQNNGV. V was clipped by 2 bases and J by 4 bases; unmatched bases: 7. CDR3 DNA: TGTGCCAGCAGCTTACTGGAGCGGGGGACGTACGAGCAGTACTTC. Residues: CASSLLERGTYEQYF.

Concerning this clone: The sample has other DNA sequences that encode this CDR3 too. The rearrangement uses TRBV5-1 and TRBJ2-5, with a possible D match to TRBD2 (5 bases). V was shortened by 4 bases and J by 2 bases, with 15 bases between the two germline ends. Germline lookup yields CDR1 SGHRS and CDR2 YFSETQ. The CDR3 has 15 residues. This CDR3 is CASSGSWRRQETQYF. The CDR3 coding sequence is TGCGCCAGCAGCGGGAGTTGGAGGAGGCAAGAGACCCAGTACTTC.

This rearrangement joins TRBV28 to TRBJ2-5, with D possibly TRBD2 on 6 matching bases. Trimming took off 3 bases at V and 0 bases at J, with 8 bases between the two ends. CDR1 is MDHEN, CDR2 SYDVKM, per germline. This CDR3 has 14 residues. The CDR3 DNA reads TGTGCCAGCAGTTTTGGGGGGTACCAAGAGACCCAGTACTTC. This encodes CASSFGGYQETQYF.

The CDR3 region has the DNA TGTGCCAGCAGTTACTCGATGGACAGGGGCCGCTATGGCTACACCTTC. The encoded protein is CASSYSMDRGRYGYTF. The chain recombines TRBV6-5 with TRBJ1-2; 9 positions agree with TRBD1. Germline values: CDR1 MNHEY, CDR2 SVGAGI. The V gene end was trimmed by 0 bases and the J gene end by 4 bases; junction bases not matched to a gene: 6. The CDR3 runs 16 residues.

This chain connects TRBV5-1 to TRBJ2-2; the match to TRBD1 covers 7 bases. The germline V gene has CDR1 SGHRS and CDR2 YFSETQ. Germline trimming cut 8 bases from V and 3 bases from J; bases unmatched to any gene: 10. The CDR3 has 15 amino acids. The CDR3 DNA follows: TGCGCCAGTAGTCACGGACAGGCCTACACCGGGGAGCTGTTTTTT. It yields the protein CASSHGQAYTGELFF.

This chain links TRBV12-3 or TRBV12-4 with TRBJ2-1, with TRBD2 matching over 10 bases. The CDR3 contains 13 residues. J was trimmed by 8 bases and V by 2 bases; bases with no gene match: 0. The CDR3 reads CASSLSGGDEQFF. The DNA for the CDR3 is TGTGCCAGCAGTTTAAGCGGGGGGGATGAGCAGTTCTTC.

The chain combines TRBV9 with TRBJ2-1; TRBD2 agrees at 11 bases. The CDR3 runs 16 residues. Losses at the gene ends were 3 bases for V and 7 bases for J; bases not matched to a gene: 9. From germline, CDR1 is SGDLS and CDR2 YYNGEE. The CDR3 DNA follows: TGTGCCAGCAGCGCCCCCCTAGCGGGGGGTTCGAATGAGCAGTTCTTC. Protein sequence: CASSAPLAGGSNEQFF.

CDR3 region: CASSRRQGRAETQYF. The DNA of the CDR3 is TGTGCCAGCAGCAGACGACAGGGGAGAGCGGAGACCCAGTACTTC. The chain is built from TRBV7-2 and TRBJ2-5; 8 nucleotides match TRBD1. This CDR3 comprises 15 residues. Germline V gene sequence: CDR1 SGHTA, CDR2 FQGNSA. Unmatched junction bases numbered 10, after V lost 5 bases and J lost 5 bases. Based on the CDR3 plus reference TRBV7-2 and TRBJ2-5, the full variable domain is GAGVSQSPSNKVTEKGKDVELRCDPISGHTALYWYRQSLGQGLEFLIYFQGNSAPDKSGLPSDRFSAERTGGSVSTLTIQRTQQEDSAVYLCASSRRQGRAETQYFGPGTRLLVL.

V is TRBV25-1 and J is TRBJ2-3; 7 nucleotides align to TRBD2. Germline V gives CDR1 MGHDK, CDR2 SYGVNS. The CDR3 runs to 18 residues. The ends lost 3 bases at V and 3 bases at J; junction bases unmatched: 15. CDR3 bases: TGTGCCAGCAGTGATCGGCTAGCGGCTCGACCGAGGACAGATACGCAGTATTTT. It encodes CASSDRLAARPRTDTQYF.

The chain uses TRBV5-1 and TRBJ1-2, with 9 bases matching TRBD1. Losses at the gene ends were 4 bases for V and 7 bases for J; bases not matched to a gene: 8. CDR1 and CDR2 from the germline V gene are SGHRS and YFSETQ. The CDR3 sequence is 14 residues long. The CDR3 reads CASSRGQGDTGYTF. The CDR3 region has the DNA TGCGCCAGCAGCCGGGGACAGGGTGACACTGGCTACACCTTC. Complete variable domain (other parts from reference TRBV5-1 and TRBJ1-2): KAGVTQTPRYLIKTRGQQVTLSCSPISGHRSVSWYQQTPGQGLQFLFEYFSETQRNKGNFPGRFSGRQFSNSRSEMNVSTLELGDSALYLCASSRGQGDTGYTFGSGTRLTVV.

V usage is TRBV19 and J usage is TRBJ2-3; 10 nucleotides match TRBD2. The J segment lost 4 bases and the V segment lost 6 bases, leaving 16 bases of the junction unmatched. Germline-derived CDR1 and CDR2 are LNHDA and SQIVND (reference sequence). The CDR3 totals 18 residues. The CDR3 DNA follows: TGTGCCAGTAGCCTTTGGGTACCGAGCGGGGGGGCGGCAGATACGCAGTATTTT. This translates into CASSLWVPSGGAADTQYF.

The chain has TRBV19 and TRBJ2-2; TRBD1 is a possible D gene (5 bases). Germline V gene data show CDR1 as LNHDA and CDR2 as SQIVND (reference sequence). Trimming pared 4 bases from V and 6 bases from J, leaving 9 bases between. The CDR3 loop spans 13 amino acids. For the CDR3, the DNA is TGTGCCAGTAGTAATCAGGGCTCCGGGGAGCTGTTTTTT. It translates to CASSNQGSGELFF.

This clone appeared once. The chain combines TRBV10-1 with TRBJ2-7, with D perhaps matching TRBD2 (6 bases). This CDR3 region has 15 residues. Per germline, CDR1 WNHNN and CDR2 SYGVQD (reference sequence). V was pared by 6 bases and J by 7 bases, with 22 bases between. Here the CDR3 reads CASSERGSGAGEQYF. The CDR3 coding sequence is TGCGCCAGCAGCGAAAGAGGATCTGGGGCGGGGGAGCAGTACTTC.

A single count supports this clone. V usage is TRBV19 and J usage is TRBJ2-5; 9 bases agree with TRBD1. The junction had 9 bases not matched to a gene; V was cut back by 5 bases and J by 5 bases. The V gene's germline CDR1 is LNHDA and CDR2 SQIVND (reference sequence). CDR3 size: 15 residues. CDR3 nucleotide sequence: TGTGCCAGTAGTCTGGACAGGGGAGGTTTGGAGACCCAGTACTTC. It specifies CASSLDRGGLETQYF. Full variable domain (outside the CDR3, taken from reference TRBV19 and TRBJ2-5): DGGITQSPKYLFRKEGQNVTLSCEQNLNHDAMYWYRQDPGQGLRLIYYSQIVNDFQKGDIAEGYSVSREKKESFPLTVTSAQKNPTAFYLCASSLDRGGLETQYFGPGTRLLVL.

CDR3 in DNA: TGCGCCAGCAGTGACAGGTATAATCAGCCCCAGCATTTT. This translates into CASSDRYNQPQHF. This chain links TRBV10-2 with TRBJ1-5; D is undetermined. CDR1 and CDR2 from the germline V gene are WSHSY and SAAADI. V lost 3 bases and J lost 4, with 7 bases in between. The CDR3 is 13 amino acids.

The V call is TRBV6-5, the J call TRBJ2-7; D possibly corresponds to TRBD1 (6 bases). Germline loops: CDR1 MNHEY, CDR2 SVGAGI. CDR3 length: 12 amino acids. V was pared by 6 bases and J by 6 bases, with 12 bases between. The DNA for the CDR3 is TGTGCCAGCAGGCTACAGGGCCCCGAGCAGTACTTC. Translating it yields CASRLQGPEQYF.

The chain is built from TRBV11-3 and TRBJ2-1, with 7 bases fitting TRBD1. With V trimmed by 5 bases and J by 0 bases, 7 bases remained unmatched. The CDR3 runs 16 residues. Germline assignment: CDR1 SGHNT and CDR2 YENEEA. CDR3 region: CASSPLTGSSYNEQFF. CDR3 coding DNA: TGTGCCAGCAGCCCCCTGACAGGGAGCTCCTACAATGAGCAGTTCTTC.

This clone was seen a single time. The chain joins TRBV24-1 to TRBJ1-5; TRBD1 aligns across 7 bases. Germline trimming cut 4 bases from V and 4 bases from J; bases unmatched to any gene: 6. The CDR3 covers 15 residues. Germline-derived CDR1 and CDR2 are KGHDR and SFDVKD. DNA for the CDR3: TGTGCCACCAGTGACCGACAGGGTAATAATCAGCCCCAGCATTTT. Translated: CATSDRQGNNQPQHF.

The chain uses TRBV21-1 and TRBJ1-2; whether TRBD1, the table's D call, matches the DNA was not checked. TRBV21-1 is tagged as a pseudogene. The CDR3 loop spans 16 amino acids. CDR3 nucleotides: TGTGCCAGCAGCAACGATGGACAGGGGGTACGGTATGGCTACACCTTC. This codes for CASSNDGQGVRYGYTF.

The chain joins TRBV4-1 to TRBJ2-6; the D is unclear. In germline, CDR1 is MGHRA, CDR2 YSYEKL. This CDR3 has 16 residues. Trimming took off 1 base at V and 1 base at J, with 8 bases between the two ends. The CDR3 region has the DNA TGCGCCAGCAGCCAAGGACATTCTTCTGGGGCCAACGTCCTGACTTTC. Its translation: CASSQGHSSGANVLTF.

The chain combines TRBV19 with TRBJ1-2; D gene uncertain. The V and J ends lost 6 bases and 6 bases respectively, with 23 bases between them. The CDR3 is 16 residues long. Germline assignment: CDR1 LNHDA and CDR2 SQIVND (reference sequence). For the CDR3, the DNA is TGTGCCAGTAGCATACCCTTTGCGGGGATAGTGGATGGCTACACCTTC. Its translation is CASSIPFAGIVDGYTF.

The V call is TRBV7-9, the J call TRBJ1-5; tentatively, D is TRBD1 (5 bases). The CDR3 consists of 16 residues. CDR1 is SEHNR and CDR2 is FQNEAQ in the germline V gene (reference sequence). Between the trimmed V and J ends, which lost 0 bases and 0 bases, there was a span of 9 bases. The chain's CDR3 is CASSLATGSSNQPQHF. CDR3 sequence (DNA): TGTGCCAGCAGCTTAGCCACAGGTTCTAGCAATCAGCCCCAGCATTTT.

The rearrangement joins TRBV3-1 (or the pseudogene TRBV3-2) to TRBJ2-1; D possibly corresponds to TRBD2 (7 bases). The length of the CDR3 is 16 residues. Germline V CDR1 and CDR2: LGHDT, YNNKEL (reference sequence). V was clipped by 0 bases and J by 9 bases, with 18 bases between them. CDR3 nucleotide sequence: TGTGCCAGCAGCCAAGAAGGCGGGGGCGGATTGGGTGAGCAGTTCTTC. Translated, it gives CASSQEGGGGLGEQFF.

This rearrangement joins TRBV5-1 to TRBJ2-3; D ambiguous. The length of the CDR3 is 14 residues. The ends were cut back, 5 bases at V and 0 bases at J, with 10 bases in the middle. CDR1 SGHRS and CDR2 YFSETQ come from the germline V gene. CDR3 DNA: TGCGCCAGCAGTAGGCGGCCTAGCACAGATACGCAGTATTTT. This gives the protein CASSRRPSTDTQYF.

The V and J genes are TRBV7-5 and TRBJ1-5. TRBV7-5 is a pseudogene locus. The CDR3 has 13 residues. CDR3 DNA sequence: TGTGCCAGAAGCCCGGACTGGAATCAGCCCCAGCATTTT. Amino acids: CARSPDWNQPQHF.